What follows are 9 T cell receptor beta chains derived from one specimen sequenced in a study of blood T cell repertoires in COVID-19. Produced via immunoSEQ multiplex PCR; TCRdb's table is partial and in-frame only. This table holds fewer than 50,000 clones, about 88% found once. Sequencing was done on a sample of peripheral blood. These receptors all come from a man aged 70 or older with active COVID-19.

V and J are TRBV18 and TRBJ2-2; the D gene is possibly TRBD1 (5 bases). CDR1 is KGHSH and CDR2 is LQKENI in the germline V gene. The length of the CDR3 is 15 residues. The V gene lost 4 bases and the J gene lost 0 bases, with 9 bases spanning the gap. This chain's CDR3 is CASSRTTANTGELFF. The CDR3 DNA follows: TGTGCCAGCTCACGAACGACAGCGAACACCGGGGAGCTGTTTTTT.

DNA of the CDR3: TGTGCCAGCAGTGAAACCTCAACAGGGTCCAACGAGCAGTACTTC. Translation gives CASSETSTGSNEQYF. The V and J genes are TRBV6-1 and TRBJ2-7; maybe TRBD1 (6 bases). CDR3 length: 15 amino acids. V was pared by 2 bases and J by 5 bases, with 16 bases between. Looked up from germline, CDR1 is MNHNS and CDR2 is SASEGT.

The genes are TRBV28 and TRBJ2-1; D call uncertain. The V end lost 5 bases, the J end lost 6 bases, and 20 bases lay between the germline ends. This CDR3 spans 16 amino acids. Per the germline V gene, CDR1 is MDHEN and CDR2 is SYDVKM. This chain's CDR3 is CASSAPLGQVGNEQFF. The CDR3 bases are TGTGCCAGCAGTGCCCCTCTTGGCCAGGTTGGCAATGAGCAGTTCTTC. Combining the CDR3 with reference TRBV28 and TRBJ2-1 gives the whole variable domain DVKVTQSSRYLVKRTGEKVFLECVQDMDHENMFWYRQDPGLGLRLIYFSYDVKMKEKGDIPEGYSVSREKKERFSLILESASTNQTSMYLCASSAPLGQVGNEQFFGPGTRLTVL.

As DNA, the CDR3 is TGTGCCAGCAGCTTTCGACAGGGTAGCTACAATGAGCAGTTCTTC. As protein: CASSFRQGSYNEQFF. This chain joins TRBV7-2 and TRBJ2-1, with 7 bases aligning to TRBD1. Germline values: CDR1 SGHTA, CDR2 FQGNSA. The CDR3 covers 15 residues. J was trimmed by 3 bases and V by 3 bases; bases with no gene match: 5.

For this clone: The germline gene is not matched at one end of the junction; a read error may be the cause. V is TRBV28 and J is TRBJ1-2; D is possibly TRBD1 (5 bases). CDR1 and CDR2 (germline): MDHEN, SYDVKM. This CDR3 contains 14 residues. CDR3 sequence: CASTLRGPNYGYTF. In nucleotides, the CDR3 is TGTGCCAGCACCTTAAGGGGTCCTAATTATGGCTACACCTTC.

The V call is TRBV30, the J call TRBJ2-7, with D perhaps TRBD2 (6 bases). The CDR3 has 16 amino acids. The germline gives CDR1 GTSNPN, CDR2 SVGIG (reference sequence). With 0 bases removed from V and 2 bases from J, the gap between germline ends came to 17 bases. The CDR3 bases are TGTGCCTGGAGTGTCTACCCCGGGACTCCCCCCTACGAGCAGTACTTC. Translated: CAWSVYPGTPPYEQYF.

J is TRBJ2-2 and V is TRBV4-3; 7 positions agree with TRBD1. The germline V gene encodes CDR1 LGHNA and CDR2 YSLEER. The CDR3 has 15 residues. The V gene end was trimmed by 7 bases and the J gene end by 5 bases; junction bases not matched to a gene: 10. CDR3 sequence reads: CASNKGTEGTGELFF. CDR3 sequence (DNA): TGCGCCAGCAACAAAGGGACAGAAGGGACCGGGGAGCTGTTTTTT.

V usage is TRBV6-5 and J usage is TRBJ2-7; TRBD2 agrees at 9 bases. The CDR3 runs 15 residues. The germline CDR1 and CDR2 sequences are MNHEY and SVGAGI. The V segment lost 6 bases and the J segment 2 bases; nucleotides outside the gene matches: 8. DNA for the CDR3: TGTGCCAGCAGACCCGCGCGGGAGGGCCCCTACGAGCAGTACTTC. This codes for CASRPAREGPYEQYF.

The chain combines TRBV28 with TRBJ2-1; 8 bases align to TRBD2. V shed 3 bases and J 5 bases; nucleotides not matched to a gene: 6. This CDR3 comprises 15 residues. Per germline, CDR1 MDHEN and CDR2 SYDVKM. CDR3 amino acids: CASSLFTSGDNEQFF. CDR3 bases: TGTGCCAGCAGTTTGTTTACTAGCGGAGACAATGAGCAGTTCTTC.